Below, 29 T cell receptor beta chains from the same sample are listed, as sequenced in a study of cytomegalovirus exposure and HLA in healthy donors (dated by TCRdb to the late 2010s). The library was built by means of the immunoSEQ multiplex PCR assay. For the multiplex PCR, a mixture combining 60 forward primers for TCR Vbeta segments and 13 reverse primers for TCR Jbeta segments was used. Held by TCRdb, this immuneACCESS table contains in-frame sequences only and omits some clones. Under half of the omission traces to an unresolved V gene where checked; the cause of the rest is unknown. In this sample the table shows about 59,000 clones, less than 85% of which occur a single time. The ten largest clones capture about 6.8% of the sample. The sample taken for sequencing was PBMCs. These receptors all come from a man aged 30 to 45 in good health and CMV-seropositive.

This sequence joins TRBV9 and TRBJ2-5, with 13 bases aligning to TRBD2. Germline V gene sequence: CDR1 SGDLS, CDR2 YYNGEE. CDR3 length equals 15 residues. The V gene end was trimmed by 0 bases and the J gene end by 4 bases; junction bases not matched to a gene: 0. The CDR3 loop is CASSVGTSGGETQYF. CDR3 nucleotide sequence: TGTGCCAGCAGCGTAGGGACTAGCGGGGGAGAGACCCAGTACTTC.

CDR3 protein: CASSPTPLAGGPNEQFF. The CDR3 coding sequence is TGTGCCAGCAGCCCCACTCCACTAGCGGGGGGGCCCAATGAGCAGTTCTTC. V gene TRBV7-8 combines with J gene TRBJ2-1, with 13 bases that match TRBD2. The germline V gene encodes CDR1 SGHVS and CDR2 FQNEAQ. Unmatched junction bases numbered 10, after V lost 5 bases and J lost 6 bases. This CDR3 has 17 amino acids.

This clone is a singleton in its sample. The chain carries TRBV7-2 and TRBJ2-3, with unresolved D. This CDR3 contains 13 residues. The V gene's germline CDR1 is SGHTA and CDR2 FQGNSA. The ends were cut back, 2 bases at V and 2 bases at J, with 5 bases in the middle. CDR3 loop: CASSLKHTDTQYF. The CDR3 coding sequence is TGTGCCAGCAGCTTAAAGCACACAGATACGCAGTATTTT.

This clone was counted between two and nine times. The chain couples TRBV7-9 to TRBJ1-2, with TRBD1 identical over 8 bases. This CDR3 comprises 12 residues. Germline V lookup: CDR1 SEHNR, CDR2 FQNEAQ (reference sequence). Trimming removed 5 bases from V and 7 bases from J; junction bases left unmatched: 3. The CDR3 DNA follows: TGTGCCAGCAGCGGGGGGACAGGTGGCTACACCTTC. It encodes CASSGGTGGYTF. Supplemented by reference TRBV7-9 and TRBJ1-2, the full variable domain reads DTGVSQNPRHKITKRGQNVTFRCDPISEHNRLYWYRQTLGQGPEFLTYFQNEAQLEKSRLLSDRFSAERPKGSFSTLEIQRTEQGDSAMYLCASSGGTGGYTFGSGTRLTVV.

The V and J genes are TRBV7-2 and TRBJ1-5; D gene uncertain. The V gene's germline CDR1 is SGHTA and CDR2 FQGNSA. The CDR3 spans 14 residues. V lost 5 bases and J lost 0, with 8 bases in between. CDR3 in amino acids: CASSRYSSNQPQHF. The CDR3 bases are TGTGCCAGCAGCCGCTACAGTAGCAATCAGCCCCAGCATTTT.

V usage is TRBV7-9 and J usage is TRBJ2-5; possibly TRBD2 for D (6 bases). This CDR3 region has 14 residues. The germline V and J ends were trimmed by 5 bases and 7 bases, with 17 bases remaining between them. Germline CDR1 reads SEHNR; CDR2 reads FQNEAQ (reference sequence). CDR3 sequence: CASSLGGTDRTQYF. CDR3 bases: TGTGCCAGCAGCCTGGGCGGGACCGACAGGACCCAGTACTTC.

The chain uses TRBV5-1 and TRBJ2-5, with D perhaps TRBD1 (6 bases). Germline lookup yields CDR1 SGHRS and CDR2 YFSETQ. The CDR3 is made up of 14 amino acids. V was clipped by 5 bases and J by 2 bases, with 13 bases between them. The CDR3 DNA is TGCGCCAGCAGTCAACAGGGTAGGCAAGAGACCCAGTACTTC. This gives the protein CASSQQGRQETQYF.

The chain links TRBV5-8 to TRBJ1-1; D uncertain. V lost 1 base and J 5 bases, leaving 12 bases between the germline ends. Germline-derived CDR1 and CDR2 are SGHTS and YDEGEE. This CDR3 has 14 residues. The CDR3 DNA is TGTGCCAGCAGCTTGAATAGGGAGGTGACTGAAGCTTTCTTT. Amino acid sequence: CASSLNREVTEAFF.

This clone was detected only once. The chain carries TRBV2 and TRBJ2-1, with TRBD2 matching 8 bases. The junction had 1 base not matched to a gene; V was cut back by 4 bases and J by 2 bases. Germline V CDR1 and CDR2: SNHLY, FYNNEI. CDR3 length: 14 residues. The CDR3: CASSGSGAYNEQFF. In nucleotides, the CDR3 is TGTGCCAGCAGTGGTAGCGGGGCCTACAATGAGCAGTTCTTC.

J is TRBJ2-1 and V is TRBV7-2; TRBD2 matches at 11 bases. The junction had 9 bases not matched to a gene; V was cut back by 7 bases and J by 7 bases. CDR3 length equals 15 residues. Germline assignment: CDR1 SGHTA and CDR2 FQGNSA. CDR3 nucleotide sequence: TGTGCCAGCACCCCCAAGGGACTAGCGGTGAATGAGCAGTTCTTC. Protein: CASTPKGLAVNEQFF.

The chain recombines TRBV6-4 with TRBJ2-2, with 8 bases that match TRBD2. Per the germline V gene, CDR1 is MRHNA and CDR2 is SNTAGT. The CDR3 has 14 residues. V shed 0 bases and J 6 bases; nucleotides not matched to a gene: 0. In DNA form, the CDR3 reads TGTGCCAGCAGTGACTCAGCGGGGGCCGGGGAGCTGTTTTTT. It translates to CASSDSAGAGELFF.

The V call is TRBV28, the J call TRBJ1-1; D uncertain. Per germline, CDR1 MDHEN and CDR2 SYDVKM. The V and J ends lost 5 bases and 4 bases respectively, with 14 bases between them. This CDR3 is built from 14 residues. CDR3 protein: CASSPPQRVTEAFF. CDR3 nucleotide sequence: TGTGCCAGCAGTCCGCCCCAGCGGGTCACTGAAGCTTTCTTT.

The chain recombines TRBV6-5 with TRBJ2-3, with a tentative D call TRBD2 (5 bases). Trimming cost V 4 bases and J 4 bases, with 12 bases left between them. The germline gives CDR1 MNHEY, CDR2 SVGAGI. CDR3 length: 14 residues. The CDR3 loop is CASSFWSGADTQYF. The DNA for the CDR3 is TGTGCCAGCAGTTTTTGGTCCGGGGCAGATACGCAGTATTTT.

CDR3 protein: CASSYVGGPGTDTQYF. CDR3 DNA sequence: TGTGCCAGCAGTTACGTTGGGGGCCCGGGCACAGATACGCAGTATTTT. The V and J genes are TRBV6-6 and TRBJ2-3, with D maybe TRBD1 (6 bases). Deletions cut 2 bases from V and 1 base from J, with 13 bases between. Per germline, CDR1 MNHNY and CDR2 SVGAGI (reference sequence). The CDR3 is made up of 16 amino acids.

V is TRBV2 and J is TRBJ1-5; the D is unclear. Germline values: CDR1 SNHLY, CDR2 FYNNEI. This CDR3 comprises 13 residues. V shed 6 bases and J shed 0 bases, with 6 bases lying between them. The CDR3 loop reads CASSLYSNQPQHF. The CDR3 DNA reads as TGTGCCAGCAGCCTATATAGCAATCAGCCCCAGCATTTT. Filled out from reference TRBV2 and TRBJ1-5, the complete variable domain reads EPEVTQTPSHQVTQMGQEVILRCVPISNHLYFYWYRQILGQKVEFLVSFYNNEISEKSEIFDDQFSVERPDGSNFTLKIRSTKLEDSAMYFCASSLYSNQPQHFGDGTRLSIL.

V gene TRBV2 combines with J gene TRBJ2-2, with 9 bases identical to TRBD1. The CDR3 has 13 residues. V lost 6 bases, J lost 13 bases, and 9 bases stayed unmatched. Germline CDR1 reads SNHLY; CDR2 reads FYNNEI. In DNA form, the CDR3 reads TGTGCCAGCAGATACCTGGGACAGGGTGGGCTGTTTTTT. This codes for CASRYLGQGGLFF.

This chain uses TRBV6-5 with TRBJ1-5; D not certain. V was trimmed by 4 bases and J by 0 bases, leaving 7 bases between them. Germline CDR1 MNHEY, CDR2 SVGAGI. The CDR3 runs 14 residues. The CDR3 DNA follows: TGTGCCAGCAGTTTAGAATATAGCAATCAGCCCCAGCATTTT. Translation gives CASSLEYSNQPQHF.

This rearrangement joins TRBV28 to TRBJ2-5; 8 bases match TRBD1. The CDR3 spans 13 residues. J gave up 11 bases and V 8 bases, and 13 bases lay outside the gene matches. Germline values: CDR1 MDHEN, CDR2 SYDVKM. CDR3 loop: CASAHRGEREQYF. The DNA for the CDR3 is TGTGCCAGCGCCCACAGGGGGGAAAGAGAGCAGTACTTC. Based on the CDR3 plus reference TRBV28 and TRBJ2-5, the full variable domain is DVKVTQSSRYLVKRTGEKVFLECVQDMDHENMFWYRQDPGLGLRLIYFSYDVKMKEKGDIPEGYSVSREKKERFSLILESASTNQTSMYLCASAHRGEREQYFGPGTRLLVL.

The chain recombines TRBV28 with TRBJ1-2, with 8 nucleotides matching TRBD1. Unmatched junction bases numbered 2, after V lost 5 bases and J lost 3 bases. CDR3 length equals 13 residues. Germline V gene sequence: CDR1 MDHEN, CDR2 SYDVKM. The CDR3, as DNA: TGTGCCAGCAGTAACAGGGGGGACTATGGCTACACCTTC. Its translation is CASSNRGDYGYTF.

CDR3 in amino acids: CASSSWGGGTGELFF. The DNA of the CDR3 is TGTGCCAGCAGCTCCTGGGGAGGGGGAACCGGGGAGCTGTTTTTT. V is TRBV7-9 and J is TRBJ2-2; maybe TRBD2 (7 bases). Trimming shortened V by 4 bases and J by 5 bases, and 14 bases separated the two germline ends. Looked up from germline, CDR1 is SEHNR and CDR2 is FQNEAQ (reference sequence). The CDR3 totals 15 residues.

This chain joins TRBV19 and TRBJ2-7, with D perhaps TRBD1 (5 bases). This CDR3 spans 15 amino acids. Germline CDR1 reads LNHDA; CDR2 reads SQIVND (reference sequence). The V gene lost 1 base and the J gene lost 3 bases, with 13 bases spanning the gap. Written as DNA, the CDR3 is TGTGCCAGTAGTATAGCGGCAGGGAAGAGCTACGAGCAGTACTTC. As protein: CASSIAAGKSYEQYF.

The chain carries TRBV4-2 and TRBJ2-7, with D maybe TRBD1 (6 bases). The germline CDR1 and CDR2 sequences are LGHNA and YNFKEQ. Deletions cut 4 bases from V and 8 bases from J, with 15 bases between. The CDR3 spans 13 residues. CDR3 loop: CASSRDGQSKQYF. The CDR3 DNA sequence: TGTGCCAGCAGCCGGGACGGACAGTCAAAGCAGTACTTC.

The gene calls are TRBV4-1 and TRBJ2-7; possible D gene TRBD1, 6 bases. Germline assignment: CDR1 MGHRA and CDR2 YSYEKL. CDR3 size: 16 residues. The V gene lost 2 bases and the J gene lost 0 bases, with 14 bases spanning the gap. CDR3 loop: CASSQSRTVPSYEQYF. Here the CDR3 DNA reads TGCGCCAGCAGCCAATCGAGGACAGTTCCCTCCTACGAGCAGTACTTC.

This chain connects TRBV4-2 to TRBJ2-3; 12 bases are a match to TRBD2. Germline CDR1 reads LGHNA; CDR2 reads YNFKEQ. This CDR3 has 16 amino acids. After removal of 4 bases from V and 2 bases from J, the junction contained 4 bases not matched to a gene. The CDR3 nucleotides read TGTGCCAGCAGCCCTGCTAGCGGGGGGGTCACAGATACGCAGTATTTT. It translates to CASSPASGGVTDTQYF.

This clone appeared a few times. This chain uses TRBV10-1 with TRBJ1-1; TRBD1 aligns across 8 bases. Germline V gives CDR1 WNHNN, CDR2 SYGVQD (reference sequence). There are 14 residues in the CDR3. J was trimmed by 5 bases and V by 5 bases; bases with no gene match: 7. CDR3 coding DNA: TGCGCCAGCAGTTCCGACAGGGGATTTACTGAAGCTTTCTTT. Translated: CASSSDRGFTEAFF.

The rearrangement joins TRBV7-8 to TRBJ1-6, with D possibly matching TRBD1 (6 bases). Germline CDR1 is SGHVS and CDR2 is FQNEAQ. V was shortened by 4 bases and J by 7 bases, with 14 bases between the two germline ends. The CDR3 is 15 amino acids. Written as DNA, the CDR3 is TGTGCCAGCAGCTCCGACAGAAGGGGGAATTCACCCCTCCACTTT. It specifies CASSSDRRGNSPLHF.

V usage is TRBV18 and J usage is TRBJ2-3, with 8 bases identical to TRBD2. Germline lookup yields CDR1 KGHSH and CDR2 LQKENI. There are 14 residues in the CDR3. The V gene end was trimmed by 6 bases and the J gene end by 1 base; junction bases not matched to a gene: 3. The CDR3 here is CASSQAGGTDTQYF. The CDR3 DNA is TGTGCCAGCTCGCAAGCGGGGGGCACAGATACGCAGTATTTT.

This clone was counted between two and nine times. The J gene is TRBJ2-1, the V gene TRBV10-3, with D maybe TRBD1 (6 bases). The V gene's germline CDR1 is ENHRY and CDR2 SYGVKD. CDR3 size: 13 residues. Between the trimmed V and J ends, which lost 10 bases and 6 bases, there was a span of 16 bases. The DNA for the CDR3 is TGTGCCAGTCGAGTAGGGGGAAGCAATGAGCAGTTCTTC. This encodes CASRVGGSNEQFF.

The chain couples TRBV27 to TRBJ1-4, with 7 bases lining up with TRBD1. Germline CDR1 MNHEY, CDR2 SMNVEV (reference sequence). V trimming: 5 bases; J trimming: 8 bases; junction bases outside the gene matches: 8. The CDR3 contains 14 residues. CDR3 DNA sequence: TGTGCCAGCAGTCGCGCGACAGGGCGCGAAAAACTGTTTTTT. The encoded protein is CASSRATGREKLFF.